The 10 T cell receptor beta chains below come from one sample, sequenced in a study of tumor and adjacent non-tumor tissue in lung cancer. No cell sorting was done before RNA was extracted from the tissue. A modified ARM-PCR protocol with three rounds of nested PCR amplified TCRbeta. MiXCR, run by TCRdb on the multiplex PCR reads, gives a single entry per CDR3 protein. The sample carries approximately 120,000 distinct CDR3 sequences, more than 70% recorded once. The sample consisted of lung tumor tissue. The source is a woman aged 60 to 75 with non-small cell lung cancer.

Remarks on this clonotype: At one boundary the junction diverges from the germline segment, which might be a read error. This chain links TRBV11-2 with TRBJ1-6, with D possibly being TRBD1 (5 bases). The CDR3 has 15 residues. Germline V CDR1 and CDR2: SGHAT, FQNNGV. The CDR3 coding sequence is TGTGCCAGCAGCTTACCCGTAGGGGTGAATTCACCCCTACACTTT. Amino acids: CASSLPVGVNSPLHF.

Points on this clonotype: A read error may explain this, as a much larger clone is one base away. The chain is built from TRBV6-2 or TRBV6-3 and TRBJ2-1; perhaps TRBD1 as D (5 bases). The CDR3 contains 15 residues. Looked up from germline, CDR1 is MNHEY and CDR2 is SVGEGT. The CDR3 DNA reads TGTGCCAGCAGCAAGACAGAAACCCAATCTAATGATCAGTTCTTC. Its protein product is CASSKTETQSNDQFF.

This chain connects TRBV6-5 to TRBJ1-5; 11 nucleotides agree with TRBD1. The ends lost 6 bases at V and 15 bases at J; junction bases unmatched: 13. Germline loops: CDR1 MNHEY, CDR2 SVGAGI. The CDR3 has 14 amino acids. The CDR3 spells CASRETLDRGLTHF. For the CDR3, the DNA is TGTGCCAGCAGAGAGACTCTGGACAGGGGGCTAACGCATTTT.

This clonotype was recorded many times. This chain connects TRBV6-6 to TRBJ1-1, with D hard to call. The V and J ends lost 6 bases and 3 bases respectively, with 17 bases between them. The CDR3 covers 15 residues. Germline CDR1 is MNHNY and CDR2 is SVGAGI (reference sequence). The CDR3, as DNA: TGTGCCAGCAGCTGGGAAACGACGGGTGACACTGAAGCTTTCTTT. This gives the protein CASSWETTGDTEAFF.

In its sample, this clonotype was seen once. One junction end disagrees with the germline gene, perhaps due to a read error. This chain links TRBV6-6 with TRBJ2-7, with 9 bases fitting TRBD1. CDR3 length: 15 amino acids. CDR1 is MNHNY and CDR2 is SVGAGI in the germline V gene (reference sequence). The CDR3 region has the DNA TGTGCCAGCACCCGCCAGACAGGGGGAGACTACGAGCAGCACTTC. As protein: CASTRQTGGDYEQHF.

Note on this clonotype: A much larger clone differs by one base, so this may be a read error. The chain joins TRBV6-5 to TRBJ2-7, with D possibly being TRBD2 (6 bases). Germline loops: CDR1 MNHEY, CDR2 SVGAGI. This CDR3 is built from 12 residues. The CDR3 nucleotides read TGTGTCAGCAGTACCCCGGCGGGGGAGCAGTACTTC. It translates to CVSSTPAGEQYF.

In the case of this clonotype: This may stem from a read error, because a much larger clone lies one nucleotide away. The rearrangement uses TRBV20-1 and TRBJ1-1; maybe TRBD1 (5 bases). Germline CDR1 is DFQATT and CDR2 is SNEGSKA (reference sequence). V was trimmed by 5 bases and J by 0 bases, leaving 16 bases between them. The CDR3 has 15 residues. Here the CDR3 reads CSAPTEGSMNTEAFF. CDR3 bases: TGCAGTGCTCCGACAGAGGGTTCCATGAACACTGAAGCTTTCTTT.

The CDR3, as DNA: TGTGCCAGCTCATCGGGACTAGCGGACACAGATACGCAGTATTTT. This translates into CASSSGLADTDTQYF. The gene calls are TRBV18 and TRBJ2-3, with 11 positions matching TRBD2. The CDR3 runs 15 residues. V was clipped by 5 bases and J by 2 bases; unmatched bases: 3. Looked up from germline, CDR1 is KGHSH and CDR2 is LQKENI.

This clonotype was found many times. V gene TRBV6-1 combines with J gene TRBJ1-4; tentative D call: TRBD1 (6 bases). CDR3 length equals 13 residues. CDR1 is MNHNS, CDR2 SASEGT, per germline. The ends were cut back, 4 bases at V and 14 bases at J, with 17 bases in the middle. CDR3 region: CASSANRAEGLFF. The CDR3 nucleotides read TGTGCCAGCAGTGCAAACAGGGCCGAGGGGCTGTTTTTT.

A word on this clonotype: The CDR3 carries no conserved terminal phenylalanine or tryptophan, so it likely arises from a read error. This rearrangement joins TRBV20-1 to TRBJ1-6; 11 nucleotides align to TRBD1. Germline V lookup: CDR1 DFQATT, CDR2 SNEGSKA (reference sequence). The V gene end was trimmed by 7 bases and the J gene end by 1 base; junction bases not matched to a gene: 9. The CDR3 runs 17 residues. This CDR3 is CSVSGTGGSSYNSPLHS. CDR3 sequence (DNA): TGCAGTGTCTCCGGGACAGGGGGAAGTTCCTATAATTCACCCCTCCACTCT.